The 22 T cell receptor beta chains given below trace back to one sample, sequenced in a study of cytomegalovirus exposure and HLA in healthy donors. In the PCR, 60 Vbeta and 13 Jbeta primers were used. Profiling relied on immunoSEQ multiplex PCR, and the TCRdb table lists in-frame clones only, not all of them. The repertoire includes about 130,000 clones, around three quarters of them detected once, and under 5% sits in the top ten. Input material: PBMCs. These receptors were obtained from a male donor in good health and CMV-seropositive.

The rearrangement joins TRBV30 to TRBJ2-7; D gene unclear. Germline V gives CDR1 GTSNPN, CDR2 SVGIG (reference sequence). Between the trimmed V and J ends, which lost 3 bases and 0 bases, there was a span of 9 bases. The CDR3 extends over 13 amino acids. CDR3 protein: CAWRKPSSYEQYF. In DNA form, the CDR3 reads TGTGCCTGGAGGAAGCCGAGCTCCTACGAGCAGTACTTC. Full variable domain (outside the CDR3, taken from reference TRBV30 and TRBJ2-7): SQTIHQWPATLVQPVGSPLSLECTVEGTSNPNLYWYRQAAGRGLQLLFYSVGIGQISSEVPQNLSASRPQDRQFILSSKKLLLSDSGFYLCAWRKPSSYEQYFGPGTRLTVT.

The chain recombines TRBV2 with TRBJ1-4; the match to TRBD1 covers 8 bases. The trim removed 10 bases at V and 8 bases at J, leaving 6 bases unmatched. Germline values: CDR1 SNHLY, CDR2 FYNNEI. This CDR3 spans 12 amino acids. CDR3 coding DNA: TGTGCCACAGACAGGGGCAACGAAAAACTGTTTTTT. Protein sequence: CATDRGNEKLFF.

The chain recombines TRBV28 with TRBJ1-6, with 8 positions matching TRBD1. This CDR3 comprises 14 residues. The germline V gene has CDR1 MDHEN and CDR2 SYDVKM. With 1 base clipped from V and 10 bases from J, the junction kept 3 bases outside the gene matches. Here the CDR3 DNA reads TGTGCCAGCAGTTTATTCCAGGGGGCATCACCCCTCCACTTT. Its protein product is CASSLFQGASPLHF.

As to this clone: Germline is not matched at one junction end, which may reflect a read error. The rearrangement joins TRBV9 to TRBJ1-2; D unresolved. Germline V gene data show CDR1 as SGDLS and CDR2 as YYNGEE. CDR3 size: 13 residues. The DNA for the CDR3 is TGTGCCAGCAGCGTAGTAGCTAACTATGACTACACCTTC. This codes for CASSVVANYDYTF.

The gene calls are TRBV19 and TRBJ1-1; TRBD1 matches 11 bases. The V gene's germline CDR1 is LNHDA and CDR2 SQIVND (reference sequence). The CDR3 is made up of 15 amino acids. With V trimmed by 4 bases and J by 4 bases, 5 bases remained unmatched. The CDR3: CASSTVGTGGTEAFF. CDR3 nucleotide sequence: TGTGCCAGTAGTACTGTCGGGACAGGGGGCACTGAAGCTTTCTTT.

This clone was detected only once. The rearrangement joins TRBV28 to TRBJ2-7; the match to TRBD1 covers 8 bases. The germline gives CDR1 MDHEN, CDR2 SYDVKM. CDR3 size: 15 residues. V was pared by 2 bases and J by 7 bases, with 10 bases of the junction left unmatched. CDR3: CASSLSRGRVSEQYF. CDR3 bases: TGTGCCAGCAGTTTAAGCAGGGGGCGCGTATCTGAGCAGTACTTC.

The J gene is TRBJ1-5, the V gene TRBV19; no firm D call. In germline, CDR1 is LNHDA, CDR2 SQIVND (reference sequence). The CDR3 loop spans 14 amino acids. V was cut by 3 bases and J by 5 bases, with 11 bases left in between. In DNA, the CDR3 is TGTGCCAGTAGTATCCTGCAGGCTGATCAGCCCCAGCATTTT. The encoded protein is CASSILQADQPQHF.

The gene calls are TRBV6-5 and TRBJ2-5; 14 nucleotides align to TRBD2. The CDR3 contains 16 residues. The V segment lost 4 bases and the J segment 5 bases; nucleotides outside the gene matches: 6. Per the germline V gene, CDR1 is MNHEY and CDR2 is SVGAGI. DNA of the CDR3: TGTGCCAGCAGTTCACCGGGACTAGCGGGGGTGGAGACCCAGTACTTC. It translates to CASSSPGLAGVETQYF.

This chain uses TRBV9 with TRBJ1-2; D gene ambiguous. Germline-derived CDR1 and CDR2 are SGDLS and YYNGEE. This CDR3 contains 14 residues. Trimming took off 0 bases at V and 4 bases at J, with 10 bases between the two ends. The CDR3 DNA reads as TGTGCCAGCAGCGTAGAAACTCGGTCCTATGGCTACACCTTC. Translating it yields CASSVETRSYGYTF.

The gene calls are TRBV7-9 and TRBJ2-1; the D gene is possibly TRBD2 (7 bases). With 3 bases removed from V and 7 bases from J, the gap between germline ends came to 19 bases. CDR3 length equals 16 residues. CDR1 and CDR2 from the germline V gene are SEHNR and FQNEAQ (reference sequence). CDR3 nucleotide sequence: TGTGCCAGCAGCTTGTTTGAGGGGGGGGCTGGTAATGAGCAGTTCTTC. Translating gives CASSLFEGGAGNEQFF.

The chain recombines TRBV30 with TRBJ2-7; no clear D gene. Looked up from germline, CDR1 is GTSNPN and CDR2 is SVGIG (reference sequence). V was cut by 0 bases and J by 3 bases, with 6 bases left in between. The CDR3 loop spans 12 amino acids. CDR3 sequence reads: CAWSVPDYEQYF. The CDR3 DNA is TGTGCCTGGAGTGTACCAGACTACGAGCAGTACTTC.

The V gene is TRBV10-3, the J gene TRBJ2-5; 8 positions match TRBD2. The J segment lost 5 bases and the V segment lost 3 bases, leaving 8 bases of the junction unmatched. Germline CDR1 ENHRY, CDR2 SYGVKD. There are 15 residues in the CDR3. The DNA of the CDR3 is TGTGCCATCAGTGAATTCGGGGGGGCCTCGGAGACCCAGTACTTC. It encodes CAISEFGGASETQYF.

The V gene is TRBV6-1, the J gene TRBJ1-6, with TRBD1 matching over 8 bases. The germline V gene has CDR1 MNHNS and CDR2 SASEGT. V was pared by 4 bases and J by 10 bases, with 9 bases of the junction left unmatched. The CDR3 spans 15 residues. The CDR3 DNA follows: TGTGCCAGCAGTGTGGACAGGGTTTTAGGGTCACCCCTCCACTTT. Amino acid sequence: CASSVDRVLGSPLHF.

In nucleotides, the CDR3 is TGTGCCAGCAGGAGGGTTAATGAGCAGTTCTTC. It specifies CASRRVNEQFF. The V call is TRBV6-1, the J call TRBJ2-1; perhaps TRBD2 as D (5 bases). This CDR3 comprises 11 residues. The germline V and J ends were trimmed by 6 bases and 7 bases, with 7 bases remaining between them. CDR1 MNHNS and CDR2 SASEGT come from the germline V gene.

The J gene is TRBJ2-1, the V gene TRBV7-8; TRBD2 might be the D (5 bases). V shed 7 bases and J shed 3 bases, with 16 bases lying between them. The CDR3 sequence is 15 residues long. Germline CDR1 reads SGHVS; CDR2 reads FQNEAQ. The CDR3 DNA follows: TGTGCCAGCATCTCTAGCCAGTATAACTACAATGAGCAGTTCTTC. It specifies CASISSQYNYNEQFF.

This clone has just one count. The rearrangement joins TRBV13 to TRBJ1-2; 7 nucleotides align to TRBD1. The CDR3 sequence is 13 residues long. Looked up from germline, CDR1 is PRHDT and CDR2 is FYEKMQ (reference sequence). With 5 bases clipped from V and 5 bases from J, the junction kept 5 bases outside the gene matches. The CDR3 DNA sequence: TGTGCCAGCAGCGCCGGGACAGAGTATGGCTACACCTTC. This encodes CASSAGTEYGYTF.

This chain links TRBV6-1 with TRBJ1-3; possible D gene TRBD1, 5 bases. CDR3 size: 15 residues. Trimming took off 4 bases at V and 0 bases at J, with 10 bases between the two ends. Per germline, CDR1 MNHNS and CDR2 SASEGT. Written as DNA, the CDR3 is TGTGCCAGCAGTGTACAGGCTCGCTCTGGAAACACCATATATTTT. It is translated as CASSVQARSGNTIYF.

The chain carries TRBV10-1 and TRBJ1-1, with 7 bases lining up with TRBD1. Germline CDR1 reads WNHNN; CDR2 reads SYGVQD (reference sequence). The CDR3 is made up of 15 amino acids. With V trimmed by 7 bases and J by 0 bases, 8 bases remained unmatched. CDR3 nucleotides: TGCGCCAGCATGCGTCAAAGGGGGCTGAACACTGAAGCTTTCTTT. It specifies CASMRQRGLNTEAFF.

This chain connects TRBV4-1 to TRBJ2-3, with 7 bases matching TRBD2. There are 16 residues in the CDR3. The V gene's germline CDR1 is MGHRA and CDR2 YSYEKL. V shed 1 base and J 0 bases; nucleotides not matched to a gene: 4. Written as DNA, the CDR3 is TGCGCCAGCAGCCAAGTACTAGCGCTTAGCACAGATACGCAGTATTTT. Translation: CASSQVLALSTDTQYF.

V usage is TRBV5-8 and J usage is TRBJ1-2, with 8 nucleotides matching TRBD1. CDR1 and CDR2 from the germline V gene are SGHTS and YDEGEE. J was trimmed by 8 bases and V by 4 bases; bases with no gene match: 7. The CDR3 is 13 amino acids. This chain's CDR3 is CASSQDRAGGYTF. CDR3 coding DNA: TGTGCCAGCAGCCAGGACAGGGCCGGCGGCTACACCTTC.

The genes are TRBV7-9 and TRBJ2-1; D is unresolved. Trimming left V 5 bases short and J 0 bases short, with 5 bases between. Germline lookup yields CDR1 SEHNR and CDR2 FQNEAQ (reference sequence). The CDR3 runs to 13 residues. The chain's CDR3 is CASSESSYNEQFF. The CDR3 DNA follows: TGTGCCAGCAGCGAGAGCTCCTACAATGAGCAGTTCTTC. Looking up the rest from reference TRBV7-9 and TRBJ2-1 gives the full variable domain: DTGVSQNPRHKITKRGQNVTFRCDPISEHNRLYWYRQTLGQGPEFLTYFQNEAQLEKSRLLSDRFSAERPKGSFSTLEIQRTEQGDSAMYLCASSESSYNEQFFGPGTRLTVL.

This clone was counted a few times. The CDR3 region has the DNA TGTGCCTGGAGCCCATTGGGGGGAGCCTCAGGCCCGGTGGGGGAGCTGTTTTTT. Its translation is CAWSPLGGASGPVGELFF. This rearrangement joins TRBV30 to TRBJ2-2, with a weak D call TRBD2 (6 bases). Germline V CDR1 and CDR2: GTSNPN, SVGIG (reference sequence). The CDR3 length is 18 residues. Trimming pared 3 bases from V and 8 bases from J, leaving 28 bases between.